The clone carrying this T cell receptor (beta chain) was found a few times. Its specificity is not known. The CDR3 sequence is 15 residues long. V was shortened by 2 bases and J by 2 bases, with 11 bases between the two germline ends. Germline V gene sequence: CDR1 MGHDK, CDR2 SYGVNS. TCRbeta library preparation incorporated unique molecular identifiers. MiXCR, run by TCRdb on the PCR reads, gives a single entry per CDR3 protein. Among 450,000 to 700,000 distinct CDR3 sequences listed, roughly a quarter were seen once. This entry is derived from a study of T-cell reconstitution after alpha-beta-depleted transplantation in children. Notes on the study in general: Some patients' high day-60 TCRbeta diversity was attributed to recipient cells surviving conditioning.

The specimen comprised PBMCs, sampled before TCRalphabeta/CD19-depleted stem cell transplant. The receptor's source is a boy younger than two with Wiskott-Aldrich syndrome, due to receive a stem cell transplant. The rearrangement joins TRBV25-1 to TRBJ2-3; D may be TRBD1 or TRBD2 (6 bases each). DNA for the CDR3: TGTGCCAGCAGTGAAAGGGGGGCCCTCACAGATACGCAGTATTTT. Translating it yields CASSERGALTDTQYF.